This TCR beta chain was sequenced during a study of beta chain features in type 1 diabetes. In the study overall: Age, gender and cell yields were alike across patients and healthy donors.

Notes on the study in general: Within patients, naive, central memory and Treg TCRB repertoires seemed more similar than within healthy donors. Amplification by PCR could prefer shorter templates, with the same effect in patients and controls.

A note on this clone: Its target is unknown.

Purities over 95% were achieved in all sorted populations. Expressed TCRB transcripts were sequenced because the isolated RNA had all been reverse transcribed beforehand. The table came from immunoSEQ multiplex PCR; TCRdb's copy has only in-frame clones and leaves some out. The sample has about 620,000 clones, 15% to 17% seen once; the top ten hold 0.093%. The sequenced sample consisted of naive CD4+ T cells from blood. This receptor was taken from a man aged 18 to 29 in good health.

The CDR3 is CASSKEWDRGEAFF. The DNA of the CDR3 is TGTGCCAGCAGCAAAGAATGGGACAGGGGTGAAGCTTTCTTT. The chain has TRBV21-1 and TRBJ1-1; the tabulated D call, TRBD1, remains unverified against the DNA. TRBV21-1 is annotated as a pseudogene. The CDR3 runs to 14 residues.